The text below deals with one TCR beta chain. Authors' processing steps: Amplified reference gene primers provided the basis for estimating nucleated cell counts. Sequencing used immunoSEQ multiplex PCR; TCRdb keeps in-frame clones, though not all of them. Clone size and the V and J calls come from that table; the DNA yielded D and trimming. The table includes 200,000 to 250,000 clones, 84% detected once. The sample is drawn from a study of blood T cell repertoires in COVID-19. Study in general: Specimens from acute and convalescent COVID-19 originated in the United States, Italy and Spain. T cells, B-cell-depleted T cells, or PBMCs provided the cDNA or gDNA that served as material.

Germline V gene sequence: CDR1 MNHEY, CDR2 SVGAGI. The CDR3 is 13 amino acids. V lost 6 bases to trimming and J lost 1 base, with 8 bases between them. The specimen was peripheral blood. The sequence was collected from a man aged 50 to 59 with active or convalescent COVID-19. V is TRBV6-5 and J is TRBJ2-3; possible D gene TRBD2, 5 bases. The CDR3 sequence is CASRGSGTDTQYF. The CDR3, as DNA: TGTGCCAGCAGGGGTAGCGGCACAGATACGCAGTATTTT.